In this sample, the clone carrying this T cell receptor (beta chain) turned up a few times. TCRdb re-called the RT-PCR reads through MiXCR, storing one row per CDR3 protein. The sample consists of about 110,000 distinct CDR3 sequences, around 38% of them appearing once. Trimming removed 2 bases from V and 3 bases from J, with 4 bases in between. The length of the CDR3 is 12 residues. The germline gives CDR1 SGHTA, CDR2 FQGNSA. The sample originates from a study of patients and donors after allogeneic stem cell transplantation. Material: blood, either unsorted or a sorted T cell fraction (not recorded which). The receptor comes from a human donor who was either an allogeneic HSCT recipient or a stem cell or donor lymphocyte infusion donor (not recorded which). It is not recorded whose cells these are; they may come from a transplant donor. The chain employs TRBV7-2 and TRBJ2-5, with D unresolved. CDR3 protein: CASSLIKETQYF. The CDR3 DNA reads TGTGCCAGCAGCTTAATAAAAGAGACCCAGTACTTC.